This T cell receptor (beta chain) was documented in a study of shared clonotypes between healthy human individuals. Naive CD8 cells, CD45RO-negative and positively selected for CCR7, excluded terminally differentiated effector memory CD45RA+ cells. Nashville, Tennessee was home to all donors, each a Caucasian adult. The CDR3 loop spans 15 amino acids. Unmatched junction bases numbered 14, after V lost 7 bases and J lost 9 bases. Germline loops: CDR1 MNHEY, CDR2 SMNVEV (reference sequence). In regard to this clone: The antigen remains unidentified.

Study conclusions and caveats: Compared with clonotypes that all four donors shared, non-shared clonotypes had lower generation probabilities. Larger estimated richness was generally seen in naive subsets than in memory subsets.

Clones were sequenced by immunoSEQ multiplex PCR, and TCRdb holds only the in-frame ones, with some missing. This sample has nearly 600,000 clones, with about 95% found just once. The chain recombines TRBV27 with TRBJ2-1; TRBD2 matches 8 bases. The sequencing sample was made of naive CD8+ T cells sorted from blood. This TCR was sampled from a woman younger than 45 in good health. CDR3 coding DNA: TGTGCCAGCACTACCTCCCCGGGACTAGTAGTTGAGCAGTTCTTC. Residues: CASTTSPGLVVEQFF.